Following are 8 T cell receptor beta chains from one sample sequenced in a study of CD8+ T cells in alopecia areata. RNA, once extracted, was reverse transcribed into cDNA for use as the sequencing template. Assay used: immunoSEQ multiplex PCR; TCRdb lists only in-frame clones, some missing. Listed here are over 1,500 clones without any singletons, the top ten holding around 53%. The sequenced material came from lesional skin. Source of these receptors: a C3H/HeJ mouse with alopecia areata. MHC haplotype here: H2-k.

This clone has a count of ten or more. Germline and genes: mouse. Coverage ceases 4 residues before the CDR3 finishes, and the germline J gene fills in the end. Other DNA variants within this sample encode the same CDR3. The V gene is TRBV19, the J gene TRBJ1-2; TRBD1 agrees at 9 bases. V shed 4 bases, J shed 0 bases, and the junction held 1 base outside the gene matches. CDR1 and CDR2 from the germline V gene are FNHDT and SITEND (reference sequence). There are 14 residues in the CDR3. The sequenced part of the CDR3 DNA is TGTGCCAGCAGTCGGGACAGGGCAAACTCC. Protein sequence: CASSRDRANS. The CDR3 as a whole reads CASSRDRANSDYTF.

This clone was seen at least ten times. Gene names and germline refer to mouse. The missing CDR3 end, 4 residues past where the read stops, is filled in from the germline J gene. Other DNA sequences within the sample encode an identical CDR3. V gene TRBV13-3 combines with J gene TRBJ2-5; 7 bases are shared with TRBD1. This CDR3 contains 13 residues. The junction had 0 bases not matched to a gene; V was cut back by 5 bases and J by 0 bases. Germline CDR1 and CDR2: NNHDY and SYVADS. The CDR3 here is CASRGQNQDTQYF. The sequenced CDR3 bases are TGTGCCAGCAGGGGACAGAACCAAGAC.

This clone was counted ten times or more. TCRdb's protein sequence differs at residue 11 from the translated DNA; the protein presented here follows the DNA. The gene symbols are mouse symbols. The sequenced part of the CDR3 DNA is TGTGCCAGCAGACCGACACCGTCTGGAAATACG. It encodes CASRPTPSGNT. The entire CDR3 protein is CASRPTPSGNTLYF. The chain employs TRBV13-1 and TRBJ1-3; D gene ambiguous. From the germline J gene comes the end of the CDR3, since the read stops 3 residues before it. The V and J ends lost 5 bases and 1 base respectively, with 10 bases between them. Germline assignment: CDR1 NSHNY and CDR2 SYGAGN. CDR3 length: 14 residues.

This clone was observed at least ten times. Mouse germline and gene names are used. The read comes to an end 4 residues before the CDR3 does, leaving the germline J gene to fill in the end. The rearrangement uses TRBV5 and TRBJ1-2, with 10 bases fitting TRBD1. The junction had 5 bases not matched to a gene; V was cut back by 0 bases and J by 4 bases. The CDR3 length is 16 residues. Germline assignment: CDR1 LGHNA and CDR2 YNLKQL (reference sequence). The CDR3 sequence is CASSQDRGQGSSDYTF. Partial CDR3 DNA: TGTGCCAGCAGCCAAGATAGGGGACAGGGGAGCTCC.

At least ten counts were recorded for this clone. Gene names refer to mouse genes. The CDR3 is cut off 4 residues early in the read; its end comes from the germline J gene. The chain joins TRBV16 to TRBJ1-1, with D hard to call. V shed 5 bases and J shed 3 bases, with 4 bases lying between them. The CDR3 is 11 residues long. Germline V gene sequence: CDR1 SGHSA, CDR2 FRNQAP. CDR3 loop: CASSQDTEVFF. The sequenced part of the CDR3 DNA is TGTGCAAGCAGCCAGGACACA.

This clone was picked up many times. The gene names given are mouse names. The read stops 4 residues short of the end of the CDR3; the missing end is completed from the germline J gene. The genes are TRBV13-3 and TRBJ1-4; 8 bases fit TRBD1. The CDR3 is made up of 15 amino acids. Looked up from germline, CDR1 is NNHDY and CDR2 is SYVADS. CDR3 sequence: CASSDVDRVGERLFF. The covered CDR3 bases are TGTGCCAGCAGTGATGTGGACAGGGTGGGCGAA.

Relative to its sample, this clone is medium-sized. Gene labels here are mouse ones. The read comes to an end 4 residues before the CDR3 does, leaving the germline J gene to fill in the end. This chain links TRBV13-2 with TRBJ1-1; TRBD1 agrees at 7 bases. The CDR3 length is 15 residues. Unmatched junction bases numbered 3, after V lost 1 base and J lost 0 bases. CDR1 and CDR2 from the germline V gene are NNHNN and SYGAGS (reference sequence). CDR3 DNA (partial): TGTGCCAGCGGTGATCCCGGGACAGCAAACACA. Translated, it gives CASGDPGTANT. The entire CDR3 is CASGDPGTANTEVFF.

This clone was detected ten times or more. Germline and genes: mouse. The CDR3 end is not reached by the read, which stops 4 residues before it; the germline J gene fills it in. The J gene is TRBJ2-7, the V gene TRBV13-2; D uncertain. The CDR3 covers 11 residues. The germline V and J ends were trimmed by 5 bases and 2 bases, with 5 bases remaining between them. Looked up from germline, CDR1 is NNHNN and CDR2 is SYGAGS (reference sequence). The CDR3 reads CASGTPYEQYF. The DNA read from the CDR3 is TGTGCCAGCGGGACTCCCTAT.